This T cell receptor beta chain was observed in a study of T cell responses to AZD1222 COVID-19 vaccine. Study information: Second doses that came at about 4 or about 12 weeks were put together. Study results and limitations: The CD4 TCRs associated with vaccination extended across spike and predominated at 160-218 and 743-854. Females made up more of the donors, who were largely white British, and clonal diversity may have come out too low. Sampling captured repertoires only after the peak T cell response.

The data were produced by immunoSEQ multiplex PCR, yet TCRdb's version contains in-frame clones alone and is incomplete. The data hold around 110,000 clones, with around 94% observed a single time. The sample holds a few counts of this clone. Its antigen is as yet unknown. The CDR3 contains 14 residues. Trimming removed 0 bases from V and 6 bases from J, with 12 bases in between. In germline, CDR1 is SGDLS, CDR2 YYNGEE. The V gene is TRBV9, the J gene TRBJ1-1, with no clear D. Sequencing was performed on peripheral blood, taken on day 0 of AZD1222 vaccination. The TCR was taken from an adult in good health. The DNA of the CDR3 is TGTGCCAGCAGCGTAGGGTGGAGTATATCTGAAGCTTTCTTT. This encodes CASSVGWSISEAFF.